The 13 T cell receptor beta chains given below trace back to one sample, sequenced in a study of chemoradiotherapy in HPV16-positive cancers. The table came from immunoSEQ multiplex PCR; TCRdb's copy has only in-frame clones and leaves some out. Of some 10,000 clones listed, around 75% are singletons. The specimen was tumor tissue, collected from a patient who underwent chemoradiotherapy. The receptor source for this set is a human donor with HPV-associated anogenital cancer.

The chain uses TRBV7-9 and TRBJ1-1, with 11 nucleotides matching TRBD1. The germline V gene has CDR1 SEHNR and CDR2 FQNEAQ (reference sequence). V was clipped by 5 bases and J by 6 bases; unmatched bases: 14. CDR3 length: 17 amino acids. The CDR3 here is CASSPRGQGEHSAEAFF. The CDR3, as DNA: TGTGCCAGCAGCCCCAGGGGACAGGGGGAACATAGCGCTGAAGCTTTCTTT.

This clone has more than one count but fewer than ten. The chain links TRBV29-1 to TRBJ2-2; 8 nucleotides line up with TRBD1. The germline V gene has CDR1 SQVTM and CDR2 ANQGSEA. The CDR3 runs to 13 residues. Trimming at V came to 3 bases and at J to 4 bases, leaving 1 base not matched to a gene. CDR3 sequence: CSVDGTGTGELFF. In DNA form, the CDR3 reads TGCAGCGTTGACGGGACAGGCACCGGGGAGCTGTTTTTT.

The chain employs TRBV19 and TRBJ1-4, with D unresolved. CDR3 length: 14 amino acids. CDR1 and CDR2 (germline): LNHDA, SQIVND (reference sequence). Trimming cost V 1 base and J 3 bases, with 6 bases left between them. The CDR3 reads CASSIGVANEKLFF. In nucleotides, the CDR3 is TGTGCCAGTAGTATAGGGGTCGCTAATGAAAAACTGTTTTTT.

This clone was found once. The CDR3 nucleotides are TGTGCCAGCAGTCCCCGGCTCGCGGAGACCCAGTACTTC. The encoded protein is CASSPRLAETQYF. The chain joins TRBV27 to TRBJ2-5, with D unresolved. Trimming shortened V by 5 bases and J by 5 bases, and 12 bases separated the two germline ends. Germline-derived CDR1 and CDR2 are MNHEY and SMNVEV (reference sequence). The CDR3 is 13 amino acids.

This clone occurred a few times. CDR3 nucleotide sequence: TGTGCCAGCAGTTACGAGGCTCCAGGAGGCACCGGGGAGCTGTTTTTT. Amino acid sequence: CASSYEAPGGTGELFF. This chain joins TRBV6-5 and TRBJ2-2, with D tentatively TRBD2 (5 bases). The CDR3 is 16 amino acids. Trimming pared 2 bases from V and 4 bases from J, leaving 14 bases between. Germline-derived CDR1 and CDR2 are MNHEY and SVGAGI.

The J gene is TRBJ1-2, the V gene TRBV4-3, with no clear D. V was pared by 0 bases and J by 3 bases, with 11 bases between. Germline V lookup: CDR1 LGHNA, CDR2 YSLEER. The CDR3 spans 15 residues. The CDR3 protein is CASSQELGLDYGYTF. CDR3 coding DNA: TGCGCCAGCAGCCAAGAACTGGGGTTGGACTATGGCTACACCTTC.

V and J are TRBV7-9 and TRBJ2-7; TRBD2 aligns across 7 bases. The junction had 11 bases not matched to a gene; V was cut back by 6 bases and J by 3 bases. The CDR3 is 15 residues long. Per the germline V gene, CDR1 is SEHNR and CDR2 is FQNEAQ (reference sequence). The DNA of the CDR3 is TGTGCCAGCAGGGCAAGCGGGGCACCCCTCTACGAGCAGTACTTC. Encoded protein: CASRASGAPLYEQYF.

The chain is built from TRBV18 and TRBJ1-2, with unresolved D. This CDR3 contains 11 residues. In germline, CDR1 is KGHSH, CDR2 LQKENI. Trimming took 1 base from V and 3 from J, leaving 0 bases between them. For the CDR3, the DNA is TGTGCCAGCTCACCACACTATGGCTACACCTTC. This sequence encodes CASSPHYGYTF.

V is TRBV7-6 and J is TRBJ2-7; D remains ambiguous. CDR1 is SGHVS and CDR2 is FNYEAQ in the germline V gene. The germline V and J ends were trimmed by 5 bases and 4 bases, with 9 bases remaining between them. This CDR3 has 12 amino acids. Here the CDR3 DNA reads TGTGCCAGCAGCCCCCGTGGGTACGAGCAGTACTTC. Translation gives CASSPRGYEQYF.

This clone was detected only once. The rearrangement uses TRBV2 and TRBJ2-7, with a weak D call TRBD2 (5 bases). Germline CDR1 is SNHLY and CDR2 is FYNNEI. Trimming cost V 4 bases and J 7 bases, with 5 bases left between them. This CDR3 region has 10 residues. CDR3 residues: CASSAGEQYF. The CDR3 DNA reads as TGTGCCAGCAGTGCGGGAGAGCAGTACTTC.

The rearrangement links TRBV6-6 to TRBJ1-5, with D perhaps TRBD1 (5 bases). The V gene lost 4 bases and the J gene lost 7 bases, with 14 bases spanning the gap. In germline, CDR1 is MNHNY, CDR2 SVGAGI (reference sequence). The CDR3 has 14 residues. The CDR3 reads CASSFNQGRQPQHF. In nucleotides, the CDR3 is TGTGCCAGCAGTTTCAACCAGGGTCGGCAGCCCCAGCATTTT.

There are a few counts of this clone. This sequence joins TRBV15 and TRBJ1-4; D remains unclear. CDR1 and CDR2 from the germline V gene are LNHNV and YYDKDF (reference sequence). CDR3 length equals 14 residues. With 3 bases removed from V and 7 bases from J, the gap between germline ends came to 12 bases. The CDR3 is CATSSGGTGEKLFF. In DNA, the CDR3 is TGTGCCACCAGCAGCGGTGGAACGGGTGAAAAACTGTTTTTT.

The CDR3, as DNA: TGCGCCAGCAGGCGAAGGGAAGGGGCAAATCTGGAAAAACTGTTTTTT. It specifies CASRRREGANLEKLFF. The chain joins TRBV5-1 to TRBJ1-4; D possibly corresponds to TRBD1 (5 bases). The CDR3 has 16 amino acids. In germline, CDR1 is SGHRS, CDR2 YFSETQ. Trimming left V 5 bases short and J 8 bases short, with 22 bases between.